A few counts support the clone carrying this T cell receptor beta chain. Followed longitudinally, the Seattle patients had been enrolled during active infection. The data derive from a study of blood T cell repertoires in COVID-19. Study context: Samples of COVID-19 (acute and convalescent) were obtained from the United States, Italy and Spain. PBMCs, B-cell-depleted T cells, or T cells were the source of the cDNA or gDNA that made up the material.

CDR3 length: 16 amino acids. V shed 2 bases, J shed 0 bases, and the junction held 6 bases outside the gene matches. From germline, CDR1 is LNHDA and CDR2 SQIVND (reference sequence). Under the authors' procedure: Reference gene primers were amplified, and this amplification served to estimate nucleated cell counts. Assay used: immunoSEQ multiplex PCR; TCRdb lists only in-frame clones, some missing. V and J calls and clone size are as listed in that table; D and trimming were resolved from the DNA. Of about 95,000 clones listed, 80% to 90% are singletons. The sequencing input was peripheral blood. The receptor was derived from a man older than 75 with COVID-19, enrolled during active disease. The chain has TRBV19 and TRBJ1-1; 7 nucleotides agree with TRBD1. CDR3 loop: CASSILAGGLNTEAFF. For the CDR3, the DNA is TGTGCCAGTAGTATACTCGCAGGGGGGCTGAACACTGAAGCTTTCTTT.